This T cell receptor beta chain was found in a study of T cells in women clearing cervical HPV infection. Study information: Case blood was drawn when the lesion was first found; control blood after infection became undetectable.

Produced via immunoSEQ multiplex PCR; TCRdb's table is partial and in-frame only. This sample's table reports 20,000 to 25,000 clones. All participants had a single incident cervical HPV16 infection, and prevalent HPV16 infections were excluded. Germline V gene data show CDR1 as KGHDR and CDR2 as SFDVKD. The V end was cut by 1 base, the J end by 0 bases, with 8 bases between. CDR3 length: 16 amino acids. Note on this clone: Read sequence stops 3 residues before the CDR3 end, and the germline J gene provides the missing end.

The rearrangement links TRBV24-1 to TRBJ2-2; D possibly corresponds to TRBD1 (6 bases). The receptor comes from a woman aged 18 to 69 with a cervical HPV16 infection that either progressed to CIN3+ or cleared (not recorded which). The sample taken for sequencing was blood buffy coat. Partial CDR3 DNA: TGTGCCACCAGTGATTTCAGGACAGCGAACACCGGGGAG. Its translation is CATSDFRTANTGE. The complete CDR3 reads CATSDFRTANTGELFF.